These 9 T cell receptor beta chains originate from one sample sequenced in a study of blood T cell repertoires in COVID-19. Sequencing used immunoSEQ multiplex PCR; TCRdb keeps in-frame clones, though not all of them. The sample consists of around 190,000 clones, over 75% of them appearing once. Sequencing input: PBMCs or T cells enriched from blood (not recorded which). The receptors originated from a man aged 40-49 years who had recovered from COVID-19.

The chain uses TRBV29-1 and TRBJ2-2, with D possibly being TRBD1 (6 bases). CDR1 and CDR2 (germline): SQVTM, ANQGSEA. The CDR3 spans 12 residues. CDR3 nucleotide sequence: TGCACTTACAGGGTGGGGACCGGGGAGCTGTTTTTT. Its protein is CTYRVGTGELFF.

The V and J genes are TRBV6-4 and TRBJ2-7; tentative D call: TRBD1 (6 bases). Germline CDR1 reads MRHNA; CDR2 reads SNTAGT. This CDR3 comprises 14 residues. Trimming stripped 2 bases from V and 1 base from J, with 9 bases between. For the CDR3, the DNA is TGTGCCAGCAGTGACCCCGGACAGTCCTACGAGCAGTACTTC. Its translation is CASSDPGQSYEQYF.

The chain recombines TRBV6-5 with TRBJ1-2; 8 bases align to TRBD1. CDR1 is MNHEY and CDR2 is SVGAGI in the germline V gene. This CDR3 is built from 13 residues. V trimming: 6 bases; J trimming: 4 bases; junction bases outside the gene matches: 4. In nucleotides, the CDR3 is TGTGCCAGCAGGGACAGGGAGGCCTATGGCTACACCTTC. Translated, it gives CASRDREAYGYTF.

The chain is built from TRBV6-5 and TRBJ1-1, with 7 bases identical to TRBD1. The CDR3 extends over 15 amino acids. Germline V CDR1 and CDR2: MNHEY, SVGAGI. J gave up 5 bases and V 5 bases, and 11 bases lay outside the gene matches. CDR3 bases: TGTGCCAGCAGTCTACGGACAGGTGGGGAAACTGAAGCTTTCTTT. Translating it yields CASSLRTGGETEAFF.

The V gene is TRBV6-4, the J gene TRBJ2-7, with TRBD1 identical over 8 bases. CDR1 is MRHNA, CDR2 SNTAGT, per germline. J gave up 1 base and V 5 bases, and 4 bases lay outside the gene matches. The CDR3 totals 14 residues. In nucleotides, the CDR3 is TGTGCCAGCAGTCCCGGGACAGGATCCTACGAGCAGTACTTC. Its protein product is CASSPGTGSYEQYF.

In nucleotides, the CDR3 is TGTGCCAGCAGTTCCCCTCGACAGTACAATGAGCAGTTCTTC. As protein: CASSSPRQYNEQFF. V usage is TRBV6-2 or TRBV6-3 and J usage is TRBJ2-1; D might be TRBD1 (5 bases). Trimming took 4 bases from V and 4 from J, leaving 11 bases between them. The CDR3 has 14 residues. The germline gives CDR1 MNHEY, CDR2 SVGEGT.

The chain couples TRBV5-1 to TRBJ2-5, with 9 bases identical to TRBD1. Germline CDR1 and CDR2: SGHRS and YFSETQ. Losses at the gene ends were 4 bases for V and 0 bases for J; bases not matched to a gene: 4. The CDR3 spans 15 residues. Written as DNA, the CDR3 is TGCGCCAGCAGCCTGGGGACAGGGTACCAAGAGACCCAGTACTTC. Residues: CASSLGTGYQETQYF. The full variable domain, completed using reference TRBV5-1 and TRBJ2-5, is KAGVTQTPRYLIKTRGQQVTLSCSPISGHRSVSWYQQTPGQGLQFLFEYFSETQRNKGNFPGRFSGRQFSNSRSEMNVSTLELGDSALYLCASSLGTGYQETQYFGPGTRLLVL.

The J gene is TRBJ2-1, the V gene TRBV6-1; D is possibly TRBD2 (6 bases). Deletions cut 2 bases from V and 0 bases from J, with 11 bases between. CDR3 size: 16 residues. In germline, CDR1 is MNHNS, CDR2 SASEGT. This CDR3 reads CASSELGRSSYNEQFF. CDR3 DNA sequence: TGTGCCAGCAGTGAACTAGGGAGGAGCTCCTACAATGAGCAGTTCTTC.

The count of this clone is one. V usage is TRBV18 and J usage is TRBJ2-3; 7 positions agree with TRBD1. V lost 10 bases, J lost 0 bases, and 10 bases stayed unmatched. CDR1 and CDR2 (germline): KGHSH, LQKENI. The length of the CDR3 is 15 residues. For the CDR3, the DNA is TGTGCCACCCACACCCGGGACAGCAGCACAGATACGCAGTATTTT. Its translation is CATHTRDSSTDTQYF.